This TCR beta chain was obtained from a study of cytomegalovirus exposure and HLA in healthy donors. A multiplex PCR was run with 60 Vbeta primers and 13 Jbeta primers. Sequencing was performed with immunoSEQ multiplex PCR; in TCRdb, only in-frame clones are kept and a portion is missing. Altogether roughly 120,000 clones are present, more than 70% being singletons, with the ten largest covering 0.24%. This TCR was recovered from a man in his fifties in good health and CMV-seronegative. What was sequenced was PBMCs.

CDR3 coding DNA: TGCGCCAGCAGCGCGGTACTAGCGGGGGGTCTGGACGAGCAGTACTTC. This gives the protein CASSAVLAGGLDEQYF. J is TRBJ2-7 and V is TRBV5-1, with TRBD2 matching 12 bases. V shed 4 bases, J shed 5 bases, and the junction held 10 bases outside the gene matches. Germline V CDR1 and CDR2: SGHRS, YFSETQ. The CDR3 has 16 amino acids.